This T cell receptor (beta chain) came from a study of blood T cell repertoires in COVID-19. Study as a whole: There were acute and convalescent COVID-19 samples, and they came from the United States, Italy and Spain. Nucleic acid was either cDNA or gDNA, and it came from T cells, B-cell-depleted T cells, or PBMCs.

Libraries were prepared by immunoSEQ multiplex PCR; TCRdb keeps only in-frame clonotypes and omits some of them. The sample lists fewer than 300,000 clones; approximately 90% were seen once. Researchers sorted participants into cohorts using their self-reported clinical history. The source material was PBMCs or T cells enriched from blood (not recorded which). This receptor was obtained from a man aged 18 to 30 who had recovered from COVID-19.

In DNA form, the CDR3 reads TGTGCCAGCAGCCGGCACCAGGGGAGCAGCAATGAGCAGTTCTTC. Protein product: CASSRHQGSSNEQFF. This chain connects TRBV4-2 to TRBJ2-1; D perhaps matches TRBD1 (6 bases). CDR3 length equals 15 residues. Per germline, CDR1 LGHNA and CDR2 YNFKEQ. Deletions cut 4 bases from V and 6 bases from J, with 16 bases between.